These 30 T cell receptor beta chains were sequenced from one sample in a study of regulatory T cells in long-lasting Graves disease. Arm-PCR of CDR3 regions and iRepertoire HTBI primers were the basis on which TCR beta libraries were built. Each CDR3 protein is one row after TCRdb ran MiXCR on the multiplex PCR reads. The sample lists approximately 400,000 distinct CDR3 sequences; roughly 15% were seen once. Time point here: newly diagnosed GD, antithyroid drugs for less than 3 months. Following extraction of RNA from PBMCs, that RNA was used to make the TCR library. The sample was also linked to a second study, of T cells in Graves' hyperthyroidism and ophthalmopathy.

This specimen consisted of peripheral blood mononuclear cells (PBMCs), obtained at new diagnosis, from a patient treated with antithyroid drugs. The receptors were sampled from a middle-aged woman with Graves disease.

The genes are TRBV25-1 and TRBJ2-1; possibly TRBD1 or TRBD2 for D (6 bases each). CDR1 is MGHDK, CDR2 SYGVNS, per germline. The CDR3 is 14 amino acids. V was clipped by 6 bases and J by 6 bases, with 15 bases between them. DNA for the CDR3: TGTGCCAGCAGGGCAGGGGACTTATCCAATGAGCAGTTCTTC. Its translation is CASRAGDLSNEQFF.

At least ten counts were recorded for this clonotype. The V and J genes are TRBV29-1 and TRBJ2-3, with TRBD1 matching 8 bases. The V gene end was trimmed by 3 bases and the J gene end by 3 bases; junction bases not matched to a gene: 2. Germline loops: CDR1 SQVTM, CDR2 ANQGSEA. This CDR3 has 13 residues. DNA for the CDR3: TGCAGCGTTGATAACAGGGGGACAGATACGCAGTATTTT. As protein: CSVDNRGTDTQYF.

This clonotype was observed at least ten times. The J gene is TRBJ2-7, the V gene TRBV28; D is perhaps TRBD2 (6 bases). Trimming left V 10 bases short and J 7 bases short, with 17 bases between. The CDR3 is 12 residues long. The germline V gene encodes CDR1 MDHEN and CDR2 SYDVKM. The DNA of the CDR3 is TGTGCCATAGAGGGGAGGCAGTTGGAGCAGTACTTC. Protein product: CAIEGRQLEQYF.

Comment on this clonotype: A much larger clone is a single base away; this may be a read error. The chain carries TRBV3-1 and TRBJ2-7; no firm D call. CDR1 LGHDT and CDR2 YNNKEL come from the germline V gene (reference sequence). The CDR3 spans 11 residues. The CDR3 DNA is TGTGTCAGCAGTCAGCGATACGAGCAGTACTTC. It yields the protein CVSSQRYEQYF.

The J gene is TRBJ2-2, the V gene TRBV12-3 or TRBV12-4; D is unresolved. The CDR3 covers 14 residues. V was clipped by 6 bases and J by 3 bases, with 11 bases between them. CDR3: CASSPLHDTGELFF. CDR3 sequence (DNA): TGTGCCAGCAGCCCCCTCCACGACACCGGGGAGCTGTTTTTT.

Many counts were recorded for this clonotype. The rearrangement uses TRBV10-3 and TRBJ1-1; no firm D call. V was cut by 0 bases and J by 5 bases, with 7 bases left in between. Germline values: CDR1 ENHRY, CDR2 SYGVKD. The CDR3 spans 13 residues. This CDR3 is CAISESVGTEAFF. The CDR3 DNA reads as TGTGCCATCAGTGAGTCTGTAGGGACTGAAGCTTTCTTT.

CDR3 protein: CASSSRGEGNTIYF. The CDR3 nucleotides are TGTGCCAGCAGCTCTCGGGGGGAGGGAAACACCATATATTTT. This chain connects TRBV13 to TRBJ1-3; the D gene is possibly TRBD1 (5 bases). The CDR3 is made up of 14 amino acids. Trimming stripped 4 bases from V and 4 bases from J, with 11 bases between. CDR1 and CDR2 from the germline V gene are PRHDT and FYEKMQ (reference sequence).

This clonotype was seen a handful of times. The chain joins TRBV6-1 to TRBJ1-3; 7 positions agree with TRBD1. The CDR3 runs to 15 residues. Germline lookup yields CDR1 MNHNS and CDR2 SASEGT. J gave up 0 bases and V 5 bases, and 4 bases lay outside the gene matches. The CDR3 loop is CASSPGTASGNTIYF. The CDR3 region has the DNA TGTGCCAGCAGTCCCGGGACAGCCTCTGGAAACACCATATATTTT.

This clonotype appeared many times. This chain links TRBV27 with TRBJ1-2, with D tentatively TRBD1 (5 bases). The V gene's germline CDR1 is MNHEY and CDR2 SMNVEV (reference sequence). The CDR3 totals 14 residues. V lost 3 bases to trimming and J lost 6 bases, with 14 bases between them. The DNA of the CDR3 is TGTGCCAGCAGTTTTGAGGGGAAAGAAAATGGCTACACCTTC. Its translation is CASSFEGKENGYTF.

The V gene is TRBV3-1, the J gene TRBJ2-7; TRBD1 matches 7 bases. The CDR3 is 14 residues long. Germline CDR1 is LGHDT and CDR2 is YNNKEL (reference sequence). The trim removed 5 bases at V and 7 bases at J, leaving 11 bases unmatched. The CDR3 sequence: CASSCRQGPFEQYF. CDR3 sequence (DNA): TGTGCCAGCAGCTGCCGACAGGGTCCGTTTGAGCAGTACTTC.

This clonotype was seen ten or more times. The chain joins TRBV20-1 to TRBJ1-5; unclear D gene. The CDR3 loop spans 14 amino acids. With 6 bases removed from V and 4 bases from J, the gap between germline ends came to 16 bases. From germline, CDR1 is DFQATT and CDR2 SNEGSKA (reference sequence). CDR3 bases: TGCAGTGCCCTTAGCGGAAATCAGAATCAGCCCCAGCATTTT. Translated: CSALSGNQNQPQHF.

This clonotype was recorded a few times. This chain connects TRBV4-1 to TRBJ2-1; D is perhaps TRBD2 (5 bases). CDR3 length: 15 residues. Germline V gene lookup returns CDR1 MGHRA and CDR2 YSYEKL. The ends were cut back, 2 bases at V and 0 bases at J, with 8 bases in the middle. The CDR3, as DNA: TGCGCCAGCAGCCAACTGGGGAGCTCCTACAATGAGCAGTTCTTC. Translating gives CASSQLGSSYNEQFF.

This clonotype has more than one count but fewer than ten. The CDR3 here is CATDRDQPYEQYF. The DNA of the CDR3 is TGTGCGACGGACCGAGACCAGCCCTACGAGCAGTACTTC. The chain employs TRBV6-1 and TRBJ2-7; no reliable D call. CDR1 MNHNS and CDR2 SASEGT come from the germline V gene. This CDR3 contains 13 residues.

This clonotype was picked up many times. The junction departs from germline at one end; a sequencing error may be responsible. The rearrangement joins TRBV10-3 to TRBJ2-5; D call uncertain. This CDR3 region has 13 residues. CDR1 and CDR2 from the germline V gene are ENHRY and SYGVKD. The CDR3 region has the DNA TGTGCCATCTCTGACACTGGGCAAGGGACCCAGTACTTC. Its protein is CAISDTGQGTQYF.

This clonotype came up many times. This chain uses TRBV2 with TRBJ2-1, with TRBD2 identical over 8 bases. J lost 3 bases, V lost 5 bases, and 6 bases had no gene match. The germline gives CDR1 SNHLY, CDR2 FYNNEI. The CDR3 covers 15 residues. The CDR3 here is CASSRGREVYNEQFF. The CDR3 DNA sequence: TGTGCCAGCAGTCGAGGGCGGGAGGTCTACAATGAGCAGTTCTTC. Filled out from reference TRBV2 and TRBJ2-1, the complete variable domain reads EPEVTQTPSHQVTQMGQEVILRCVPISNHLYFYWYRQILGQKVEFLVSFYNNEISEKSEIFDDQFSVERPDGSNFTLKIRSTKLEDSAMYFCASSRGREVYNEQFFGPGTRLTVL.

To note about this clonotype: A much larger clonotype is one base distant, so this may be a read error. The chain uses TRBV19 and TRBJ2-7, with D perhaps TRBD1 (6 bases). Looked up from germline, CDR1 is LNHDA and CDR2 is SQIVND (reference sequence). The CDR3 is 13 residues long. The CDR3 nucleotides read TGTGCCAGTAGTATACGAGGGGGTGACGACCAGTACTTC. This encodes CASSIRGGDDQYF.

This clonotype was found many times. The gene calls are TRBV10-3 and TRBJ2-1; 11 bases agree with TRBD2. The V segment lost 10 bases and the J segment 1 base; nucleotides outside the gene matches: 9. Germline loops: CDR1 ENHRY, CDR2 SYGVKD. The CDR3 has 16 residues. In DNA form, the CDR3 reads TGTGCCAGCTCGACTAGCGGGACGCCTTCCTACAATGAGCAGTTCTTC. Residues: CASSTSGTPSYNEQFF.

This clonotype was counted only a few times. The CDR3 coding sequence is TGTGCCAGCTCACCACCGGGACTAGCGGGAGGGGACGAGCAGTACTTC. Protein product: CASSPPGLAGGDEQYF. The V call is TRBV18, the J call TRBJ2-7; TRBD2 matches at 16 bases. Germline CDR1 is KGHSH and CDR2 is LQKENI. Trimming at V came to 0 bases and at J to 5 bases, leaving 1 base not matched to a gene. The CDR3 has 16 residues.

This clonotype was found many times. This sequence joins TRBV27 and TRBJ1-5, with D perhaps TRBD1 (6 bases). In germline, CDR1 is MNHEY, CDR2 SMNVEV (reference sequence). V shed 9 bases and J shed 6 bases, with 18 bases lying between them. The CDR3 has 14 amino acids. In DNA, the CDR3 is TGTGCCAGTCACGAGACAGGTGATTTTCAGCCCCAGCATTTT. It codes for CASHETGDFQPQHF.

This clonotype was observed at least ten times. The chain employs TRBV24-1 and TRBJ2-2; TRBD2 is a possible D gene (6 bases). This CDR3 comprises 18 residues. V was trimmed by 3 bases and J by 1 base, leaving 17 bases between them. CDR1 is KGHDR, CDR2 SFDVKD, per germline. The CDR3 sequence: CATSDLGGAGKNTGELFF. The CDR3 DNA sequence: TGTGCCACCAGTGATCTCGGAGGGGCGGGAAAGAACACCGGGGAGCTGTTTTTT.

The table lists this clonotype with many counts. This rearrangement joins TRBV20-1 to TRBJ2-5; tentative D call: TRBD2 (5 bases). V dropped 3 bases and J dropped 1 base, with 15 bases sitting between them. This CDR3 region has 15 residues. The germline V gene has CDR1 DFQATT and CDR2 SNEGSKA (reference sequence). The CDR3 loop reads CSASSVRGGQETQYF. The CDR3 nucleotides are TGCAGTGCTAGTTCGGTTAGAGGAGGCCAAGAGACCCAGTACTTC.

This clonotype was observed many times. The chain is built from TRBV11-2 and TRBJ2-5; 7 nucleotides align to TRBD2. Germline lookup yields CDR1 SGHAT and CDR2 FQNNGV. CDR3 length equals 15 residues. V lost 3 bases to trimming and J lost 5 bases; unmatched junction nucleotides: 9. CDR3 bases: TGTGCCAGCAGCTTTGGGAGGGCAAACGGTGAGACCCAGTACTTC. Protein product: CASSFGRANGETQYF.

This clonotype came up many times. CDR3: CASSQRGLEETQYF. The CDR3 DNA sequence: TGTGCCAGCAGCCAAAGGGGGCTGGAAGAGACCCAGTACTTC. The chain is built from TRBV3-1 and TRBJ2-5, with 7 bases that match TRBD1. Looked up from germline, CDR1 is LGHDT and CDR2 is YNNKEL (reference sequence). The CDR3 length is 14 residues. Trimming at V came to 2 bases and at J to 3 bases, leaving 3 bases not matched to a gene.

In its sample, this clonotype was seen many times. For the CDR3, the DNA is TGTGCCAGTAGTGAATCGAGGTCAGATACGCAGTATTTT. Amino acid sequence: CASSESRSDTQYF. The genes are TRBV19 and TRBJ2-3; D remains unclear. The CDR3 is 13 residues long. Trimming stripped 5 bases from V and 4 bases from J, with 10 bases between. Germline V gene data show CDR1 as LNHDA and CDR2 as SQIVND (reference sequence). The full variable domain, its missing parts supplied by reference TRBV19 and TRBJ2-3, is DGGITQSPKYLFRKEGQNVTLSCEQNLNHDAMYWYRQDPGQGLRLIYYSQIVNDFQKGDIAEGYSVSREKKESFPLTVTSAQKNPTAFYLCASSESRSDTQYFGPGTRLTVL.

This clonotype was observed at least ten times. This chain links TRBV5-1 with TRBJ2-3; D is tentatively TRBD1 or TRBD2 (6 bases each). The V gene's germline CDR1 is SGHRS and CDR2 YFSETQ. Trimming left V 8 bases short and J 4 bases short, with 17 bases between. This CDR3 has 14 residues. CDR3 DNA sequence: TGCGCCAGTGCCCTGGGGGGCTGGTCAGATACGCAGTATTTT. This codes for CASALGGWSDTQYF.

The table lists this clonotype with many counts. The V gene is TRBV7-2, the J gene TRBJ1-2; D is possibly TRBD1 (6 bases). The CDR3 consists of 15 residues. Germline lookup yields CDR1 SGHTA and CDR2 FQGNSA. The V and J ends lost 4 bases and 4 bases respectively, with 16 bases between them. Here the CDR3 reads CASSSRRGDGYGYTF. CDR3 sequence (DNA): TGTGCCAGCAGCTCCCGGAGGGGGGATGGCTATGGCTACACCTTC.

J is TRBJ2-7 and V is TRBV13; possibly TRBD2 for D (5 bases). CDR1 and CDR2 (germline): PRHDT, FYEKMQ (reference sequence). The CDR3 runs to 14 residues. The V and J ends lost 7 bases and 7 bases respectively, with 20 bases between them. The CDR3 region has the DNA TGTGCCAGCAATGTCGGGCTAGCTCCCGAGGAGCAGTACTTC. Residues: CASNVGLAPEEQYF.

In this sample, this clonotype turned up many times. J is TRBJ1-2 and V is TRBV2, with 8 bases identical to TRBD1. Germline V gives CDR1 SNHLY, CDR2 FYNNEI. The junction had 5 bases not matched to a gene; V was cut back by 7 bases and J by 4 bases. The CDR3 extends over 13 amino acids. The CDR3 DNA is TGTGCCAGCACCGGGACAGGAGGCTATGGCTACACCTTC. Translating it yields CASTGTGGYGYTF.

At least ten counts were recorded for this clonotype. The chain couples TRBV11-2 to TRBJ1-1; D gene unclear. CDR3 size: 14 residues. V was trimmed by 7 bases and J by 4 bases, leaving 16 bases between them. Germline V CDR1 and CDR2: SGHAT, FQNNGV. This CDR3 reads CASKSDLWVTEAFF. The DNA of the CDR3 is TGTGCCAGCAAGTCGGACCTTTGGGTCACTGAAGCTTTCTTT.

The table lists this clonotype with a few counts. J is TRBJ2-2 and V is TRBV9; D gene ambiguous. There are 15 residues in the CDR3. Trimming took off 6 bases at V and 0 bases at J, with 12 bases between the two ends. CDR1 SGDLS and CDR2 YYNGEE come from the germline V gene. CDR3 bases: TGTGCCAGCACCCGTATGTTCGCGAACACCGGGGAGCTGTTTTTT. It encodes CASTRMFANTGELFF.